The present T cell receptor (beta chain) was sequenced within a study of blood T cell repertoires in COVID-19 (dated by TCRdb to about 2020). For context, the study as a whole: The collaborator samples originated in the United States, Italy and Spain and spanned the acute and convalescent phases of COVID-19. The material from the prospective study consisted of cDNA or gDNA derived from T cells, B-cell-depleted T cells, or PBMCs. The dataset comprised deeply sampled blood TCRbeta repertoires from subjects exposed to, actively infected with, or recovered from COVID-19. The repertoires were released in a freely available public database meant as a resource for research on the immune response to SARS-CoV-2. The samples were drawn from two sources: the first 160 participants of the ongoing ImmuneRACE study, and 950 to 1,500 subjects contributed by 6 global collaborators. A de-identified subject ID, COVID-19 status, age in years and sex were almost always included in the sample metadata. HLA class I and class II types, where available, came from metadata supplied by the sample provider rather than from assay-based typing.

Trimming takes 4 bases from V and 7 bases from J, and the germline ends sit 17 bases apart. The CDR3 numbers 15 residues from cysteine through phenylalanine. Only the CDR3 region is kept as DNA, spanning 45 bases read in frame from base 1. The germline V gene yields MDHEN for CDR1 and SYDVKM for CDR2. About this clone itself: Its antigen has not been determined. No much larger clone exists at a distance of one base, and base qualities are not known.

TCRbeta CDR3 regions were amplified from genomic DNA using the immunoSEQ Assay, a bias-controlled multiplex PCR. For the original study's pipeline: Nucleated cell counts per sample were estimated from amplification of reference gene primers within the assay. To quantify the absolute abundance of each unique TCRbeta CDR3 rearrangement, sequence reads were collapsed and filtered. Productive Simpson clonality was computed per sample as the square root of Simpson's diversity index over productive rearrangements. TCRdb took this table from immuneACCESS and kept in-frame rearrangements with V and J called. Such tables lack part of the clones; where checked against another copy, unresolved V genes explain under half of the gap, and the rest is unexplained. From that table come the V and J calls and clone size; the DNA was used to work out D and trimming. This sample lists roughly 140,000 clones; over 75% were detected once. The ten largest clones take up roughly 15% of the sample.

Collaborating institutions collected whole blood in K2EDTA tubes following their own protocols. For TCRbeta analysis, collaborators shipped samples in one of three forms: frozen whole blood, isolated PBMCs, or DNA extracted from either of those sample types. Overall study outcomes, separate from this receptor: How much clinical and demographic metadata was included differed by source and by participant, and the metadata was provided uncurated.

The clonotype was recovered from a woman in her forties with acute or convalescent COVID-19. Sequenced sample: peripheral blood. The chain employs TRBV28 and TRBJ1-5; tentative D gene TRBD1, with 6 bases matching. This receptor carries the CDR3 CASSSPRGVMQPQHF. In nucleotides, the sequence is TGTGCCAGCAGTTCTCCCAGGGGAGTGATGCAGCCCCAGCATTTT.